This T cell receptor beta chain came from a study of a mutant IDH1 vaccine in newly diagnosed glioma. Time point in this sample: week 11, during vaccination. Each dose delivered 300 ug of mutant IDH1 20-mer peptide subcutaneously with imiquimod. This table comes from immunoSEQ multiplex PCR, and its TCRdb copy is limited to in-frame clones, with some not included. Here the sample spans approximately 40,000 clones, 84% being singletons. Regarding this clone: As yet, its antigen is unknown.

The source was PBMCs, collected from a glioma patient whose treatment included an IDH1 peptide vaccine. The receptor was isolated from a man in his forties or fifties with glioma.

The CDR3 spells CASSLKGPQPQHF. The CDR3 nucleotides read TGTGCCAGCAGCTTAAAGGGGCCTCAGCCCCAGCATTTT. This chain links TRBV27 with TRBJ1-5; tentatively, D is TRBD1 (5 bases). The germline V and J ends were trimmed by 6 bases and 6 bases, with 12 bases remaining between them. The CDR3 has 13 amino acids. Germline V gene sequence: CDR1 MNHEY, CDR2 SMNVEV (reference sequence).